This passage covers 16 T cell receptor beta chains from one sample sequenced in a study of shared clonotypes between healthy human individuals. Naive-designated CD8 cells lacked CD45RO, were positively enriched for CCR7, and omitted terminally differentiated effector memory CD45RA+ cells. Sequencing was performed with immunoSEQ multiplex PCR; in TCRdb, only in-frame clones are kept and a portion is missing. The data contain approximately 1.9 million clones, 85% to 95% of them seen just once; the ten biggest clones take up more than 1.5%. Specimen: naive CD8+ T cells from PBMCs. Source of these receptors: a man between 18 and 35 years old in good health. Some clones in this sample may be carry-over from other donors' samples.

The chain links TRBV5-1 to TRBJ2-3; D is undetermined. The V end was cut by 7 bases, the J end by 3 bases, with 18 bases between. From germline, CDR1 is SGHRS and CDR2 YFSETQ. The CDR3 runs to 15 residues. This CDR3 is CASEYAPLGTDTQYF. CDR3 in DNA: TGCGCCAGCGAATACGCCCCTCTTGGGACAGATACGCAGTATTTT.

The chain uses TRBV4-2 and TRBJ1-5, with unresolved D. There are 15 residues in the CDR3. Trimming cost V 4 bases and J 0 bases, with 10 bases left between them. Germline lookup yields CDR1 LGHNA and CDR2 YNFKEQ. CDR3 sequence: CASSLSLNSNQPQHF. The CDR3 nucleotides are TGTGCCAGCAGCCTGTCTCTCAATAGCAATCAGCCCCAGCATTTT.

This chain joins TRBV7-9 and TRBJ1-2; 9 bases are shared with TRBD1. The J segment lost 4 bases and the V segment lost 8 bases, leaving 8 bases of the junction unmatched. This CDR3 has 14 residues. Germline V CDR1 and CDR2: SEHNR, FQNEAQ (reference sequence). The CDR3 nucleotides are TGTGCCAGCGGGTTAGGGACAGGGCTCTATGGCTACACCTTC. Translation: CASGLGTGLYGYTF. The whole variable domain, remainder taken from reference TRBV7-9 and TRBJ1-2, is DTGVSQNPRHKITKRGQNVTFRCDPISEHNRLYWYRQTLGQGPEFLTYFQNEAQLEKSRLLSDRFSAERPKGSFSTLEIQRTEQGDSAMYLCASGLGTGLYGYTFGSGTRLTVV.

The chain has TRBV9 and TRBJ2-5; no clear D. This CDR3 has 13 residues. CDR1 is SGDLS, CDR2 YYNGEE, per germline. The V end lost 0 bases, the J end lost 5 bases, and 8 bases lay between the germline ends. The CDR3 spells CASSVDRAETQYF. The CDR3 DNA sequence: TGTGCCAGCAGCGTAGATCGGGCCGAGACCCAGTACTTC.

The table lists this clone with a count of one. The chain combines TRBV5-6 with TRBJ1-1, with a tentative D call TRBD1 (5 bases). V was clipped by 0 bases and J by 1 base, with 22 bases between them. The CDR3 is 19 amino acids. Germline V gene data show CDR1 as SGHDT and CDR2 as YYEEEE. The CDR3 spells CASSLAVIREPGRNTEAFF. CDR3 sequence (DNA): TGTGCCAGCAGCTTGGCGGTTATTCGGGAGCCAGGGAGGAACACTGAAGCTTTCTTT.

This chain joins TRBV9 and TRBJ1-2, with 8 bases that match TRBD1. The CDR3 extends over 16 amino acids. Per the germline V gene, CDR1 is SGDLS and CDR2 is YYNGEE. V lost 0 bases, J lost 4 bases, and 8 bases stayed unmatched. The CDR3 region is CASSVGSRQGTYGYTF. DNA for the CDR3: TGTGCCAGCAGCGTAGGATCCCGACAGGGGACCTATGGCTACACCTTC.

This chain joins TRBV6-5 and TRBJ2-3; D might be TRBD1 (6 bases). Looked up from germline, CDR1 is MNHEY and CDR2 is SVGAGI. This CDR3 is built from 14 residues. Trimming took 6 bases from V and 3 from J, leaving 13 bases between them. CDR3 DNA: TGTGCCAGCAGCGGACAGTTGGGGACAGATACGCAGTATTTT. Protein sequence: CASSGQLGTDTQYF.

CDR3 coding DNA: TGTGCCGGTGTGACGAACACCGGGGAGCTGTTTTTT. The encoded protein is CAGVTNTGELFF. The genes are TRBV7-9 and TRBJ2-2; D call uncertain. This CDR3 comprises 12 residues. V dropped 11 bases and J dropped 0 bases, with 7 bases sitting between them. CDR1 SEHNR and CDR2 FQNEAQ come from the germline V gene (reference sequence).

V and J are TRBV5-1 and TRBJ2-7; 9 bases map to TRBD1. V was clipped by 6 bases and J by 7 bases; unmatched bases: 8. The CDR3 is made up of 13 amino acids. The germline gives CDR1 SGHRS, CDR2 YFSETQ. The DNA for the CDR3 is TGCGCCAGCACCGGGACAGGGTCCAAAGAGCAGTACTTC. It specifies CASTGTGSKEQYF.

The chain is built from TRBV7-6 and TRBJ2-1, with no clear D. The CDR3 length is 13 residues. The V and J ends lost 5 bases and 5 bases respectively, with 10 bases between them. Germline V lookup: CDR1 SGHVS, CDR2 FNYEAQ. CDR3 protein: CASSHPNDNEQFF. The DNA for the CDR3 is TGTGCCAGCAGCCACCCAAACGACAATGAGCAGTTCTTC.

The chain couples TRBV4-1 to TRBJ1-6, with D maybe TRBD1 (5 bases). The CDR3 is 16 amino acids. The germline V and J ends were trimmed by 1 base and 10 bases, with 17 bases remaining between them. Germline V gene lookup returns CDR1 MGHRA and CDR2 YSYEKL. CDR3 protein: CASSQVFGASNSPLHF. The CDR3 DNA sequence: TGCGCCAGCAGCCAAGTATTCGGGGCAAGCAACTCACCCCTCCACTTT.

The chain has TRBV27 and TRBJ1-2; the D is unclear. CDR1 is MNHEY and CDR2 is SMNVEV in the germline V gene (reference sequence). V lost 5 bases and J 4 bases, leaving 11 bases between the germline ends. The CDR3 is 13 amino acids. This chain's CDR3 is CASSLHGRYGYTF. DNA for the CDR3: TGTGCCAGCAGTCTACACGGGCGCTATGGCTACACCTTC.

The gene calls are TRBV4-3 and TRBJ1-5, with D perhaps matching TRBD1 (5 bases). Germline V gene lookup returns CDR1 LGHNA and CDR2 YSLEER. V dropped 0 bases and J dropped 4 bases, with 16 bases sitting between them. CDR3 length: 17 amino acids. The CDR3 protein is CASSQDQGVHPNQPQHF. Written as DNA, the CDR3 is TGCGCCAGCAGCCAAGATCAAGGGGTCCATCCTAATCAGCCCCAGCATTTT.

V gene TRBV5-4 combines with J gene TRBJ2-3; 8 bases line up with TRBD2. The CDR3 loop spans 16 amino acids. Germline V lookup: CDR1 SGHNT, CDR2 YYREEE (reference sequence). Trimming took 2 bases from V and 1 from J; bases not matched to a gene: 6. The CDR3 nucleotides are TGTGCCAGCAGCTTTAAGCGGGAGAAGGGCACAGATACGCAGTATTTT. It encodes CASSFKREKGTDTQYF.

The chain has TRBV6-1 and TRBJ1-3; D not resolved. The germline V gene has CDR1 MNHNS and CDR2 SASEGT. The CDR3 sequence is 17 residues long. The V end lost 1 base, the J end lost 0 bases, and 13 bases lay between the germline ends. The CDR3 sequence: CASSEVHGQFSGNTIYF. The CDR3 coding sequence is TGTGCCAGCAGTGAAGTACATGGGCAATTCTCTGGAAACACCATATATTTT.

The chain is built from TRBV11-2 and TRBJ1-5; no reliable D call. This CDR3 comprises 16 residues. The V gene lost 5 bases and the J gene lost 3 bases, with 17 bases spanning the gap. The germline V gene has CDR1 SGHAT and CDR2 FQNNGV. The CDR3 loop is CASSLGGVSSNQPQHF. The CDR3 bases are TGTGCCAGCAGCCTCGGCGGAGTTTCATCCAATCAGCCCCAGCATTTT.